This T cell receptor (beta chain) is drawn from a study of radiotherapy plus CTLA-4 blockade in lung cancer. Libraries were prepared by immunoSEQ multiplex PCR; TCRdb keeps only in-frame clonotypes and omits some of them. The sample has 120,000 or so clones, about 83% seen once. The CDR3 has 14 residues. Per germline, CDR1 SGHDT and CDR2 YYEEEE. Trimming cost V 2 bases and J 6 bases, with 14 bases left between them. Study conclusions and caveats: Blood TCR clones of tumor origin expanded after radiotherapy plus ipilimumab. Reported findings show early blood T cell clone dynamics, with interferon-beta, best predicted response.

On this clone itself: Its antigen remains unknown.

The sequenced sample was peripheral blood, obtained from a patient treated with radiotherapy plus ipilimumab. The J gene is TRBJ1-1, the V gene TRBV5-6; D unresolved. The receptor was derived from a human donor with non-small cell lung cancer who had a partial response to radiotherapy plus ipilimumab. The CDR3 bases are TGTGCCAGCAGCTTTCAGGCCCCGAGGGCTGAAGCTTTCTTT. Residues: CASSFQAPRAEAFF.